This T cell receptor beta chain was captured by sequencing in a study of beta chain features in type 1 diabetes. Expressed TCRB transcripts got sequenced, as all isolated RNA was reverse transcribed. An average of around 3.4 million reads was obtained for naive, central memory and regulatory T cell samples. Method: immunoSEQ multiplex PCR; TCRdb's copy keeps in-frame clones and lacks some. The sample yields some 360,000 clones, roughly 21% seen once. This clone was seen only a few times. Sequencing was carried out using naive CD4+ T cells from blood. This receptor was obtained from a young woman in good health.

The CDR3 sequence: CASRRNQDPLYEQYF. The CDR3 coding sequence is TGTGCCAGCAGACGAAATCAGGATCCTCTCTACGAGCAGTACTTC. The chain uses TRBV11-1 and TRBJ2-7, with D uncertain. CDR1 and CDR2 (germline): SGHAT, FQDESV (reference sequence). CDR3 size: 15 residues. The V and J ends lost 6 bases and 3 bases respectively, with 18 bases between them.